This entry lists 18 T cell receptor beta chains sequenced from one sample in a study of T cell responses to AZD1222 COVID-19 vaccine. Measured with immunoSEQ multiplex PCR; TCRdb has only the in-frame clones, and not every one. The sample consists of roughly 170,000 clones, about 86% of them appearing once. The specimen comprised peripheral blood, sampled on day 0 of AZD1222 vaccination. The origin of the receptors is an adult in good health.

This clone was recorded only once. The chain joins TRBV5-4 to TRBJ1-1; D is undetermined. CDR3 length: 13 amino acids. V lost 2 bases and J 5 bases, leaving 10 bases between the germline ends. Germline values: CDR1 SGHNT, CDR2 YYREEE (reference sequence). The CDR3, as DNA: TGTGCCAGCAGCTTCGGAGGGAATACTGAAGCTTTCTTT. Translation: CASSFGGNTEAFF.

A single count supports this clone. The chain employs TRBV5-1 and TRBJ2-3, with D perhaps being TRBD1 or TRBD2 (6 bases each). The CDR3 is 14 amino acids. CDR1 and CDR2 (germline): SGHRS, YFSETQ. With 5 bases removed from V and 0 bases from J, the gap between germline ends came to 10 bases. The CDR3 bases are TGCGCCAGCAGAAGAGGGGGGAGCACAGATACGCAGTATTTT. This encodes CASRRGGSTDTQYF.

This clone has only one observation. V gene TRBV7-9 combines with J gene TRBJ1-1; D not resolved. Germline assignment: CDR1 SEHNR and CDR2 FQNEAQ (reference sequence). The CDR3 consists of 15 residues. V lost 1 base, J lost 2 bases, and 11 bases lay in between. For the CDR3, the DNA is TGTGCCAGCAGCTTAGGGGGAGGGTTCAACACTGAAGCTTTCTTT. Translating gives CASSLGGGFNTEAFF.

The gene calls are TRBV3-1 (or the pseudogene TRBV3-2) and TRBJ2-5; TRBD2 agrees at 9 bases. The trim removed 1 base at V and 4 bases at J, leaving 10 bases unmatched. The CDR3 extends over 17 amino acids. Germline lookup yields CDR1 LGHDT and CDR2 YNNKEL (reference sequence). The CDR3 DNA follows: TGTGCCAGCAGCCAAGGGGGCTGGCGGGAGGGCCGAGAGACCCAGTACTTC. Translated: CASSQGGWREGRETQYF.

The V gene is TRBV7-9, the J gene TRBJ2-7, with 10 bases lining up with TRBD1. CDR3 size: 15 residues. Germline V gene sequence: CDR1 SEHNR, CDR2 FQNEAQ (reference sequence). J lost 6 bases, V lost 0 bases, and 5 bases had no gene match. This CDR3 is CASSLAGTGVFEQYF. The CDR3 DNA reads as TGTGCCAGCAGCTTAGCCGGGACAGGGGTGTTCGAGCAGTACTTC.

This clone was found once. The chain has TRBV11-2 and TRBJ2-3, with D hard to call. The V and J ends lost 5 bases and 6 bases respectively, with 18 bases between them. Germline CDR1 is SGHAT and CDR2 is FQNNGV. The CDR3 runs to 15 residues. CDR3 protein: CASSPLSRQGDTQYF. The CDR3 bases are TGTGCCAGCAGCCCTTTATCGAGACAAGGTGATACGCAGTATTTT.

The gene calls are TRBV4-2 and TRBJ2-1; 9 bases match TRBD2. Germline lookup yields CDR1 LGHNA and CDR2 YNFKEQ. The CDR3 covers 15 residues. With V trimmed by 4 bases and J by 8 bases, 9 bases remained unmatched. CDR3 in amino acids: CASSLRAGGLDEQFF. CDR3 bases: TGTGCCAGCAGCCTACGAGCGGGGGGCCTCGATGAGCAGTTCTTC.

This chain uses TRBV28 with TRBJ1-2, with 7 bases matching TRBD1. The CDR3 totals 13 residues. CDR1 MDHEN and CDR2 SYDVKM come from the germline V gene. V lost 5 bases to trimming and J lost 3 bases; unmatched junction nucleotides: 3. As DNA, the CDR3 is TGTGCCAGCAGTATCGGACAGGACTATGGCTACACCTTC. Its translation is CASSIGQDYGYTF.

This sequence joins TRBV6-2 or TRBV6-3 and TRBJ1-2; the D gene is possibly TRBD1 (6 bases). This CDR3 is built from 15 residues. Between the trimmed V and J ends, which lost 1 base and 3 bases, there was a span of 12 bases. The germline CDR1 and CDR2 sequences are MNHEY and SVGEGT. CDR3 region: CASSYLWTEDYGYTF. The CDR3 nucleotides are TGTGCCAGCAGTTACTTATGGACAGAGGACTATGGCTACACCTTC.

CDR3 nucleotides: TGCAGCGTAAGGGGGGGCGAGCAGTACTTC. Protein: CSVRGGEQYF. The chain couples TRBV29-1 to TRBJ2-7; D is possibly TRBD2 (7 bases). The CDR3 has 10 amino acids. V was shortened by 6 bases and J by 6 bases, with 9 bases between the two germline ends. Germline V gene lookup returns CDR1 SQVTM and CDR2 ANQGSEA.

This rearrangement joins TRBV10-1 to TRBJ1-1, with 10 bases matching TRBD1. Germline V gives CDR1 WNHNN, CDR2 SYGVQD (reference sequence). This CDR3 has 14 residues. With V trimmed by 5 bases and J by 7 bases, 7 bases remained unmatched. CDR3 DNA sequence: TGCGCCAGCAGTCCGGACAGGGGGAAAATTGAAGCTTTCTTT. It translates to CASSPDRGKIEAFF.

For the CDR3, the DNA is TGTGCCAGCAGTTTATTTTCGCTAGCGGGAACAAACGAGCAGTACTTC. It codes for CASSLFSLAGTNEQYF. This sequence joins TRBV28 and TRBJ2-7; 9 positions agree with TRBD2. V was pared by 1 base and J by 5 bases, with 9 bases of the junction left unmatched. The CDR3 totals 16 residues. From germline, CDR1 is MDHEN and CDR2 SYDVKM.

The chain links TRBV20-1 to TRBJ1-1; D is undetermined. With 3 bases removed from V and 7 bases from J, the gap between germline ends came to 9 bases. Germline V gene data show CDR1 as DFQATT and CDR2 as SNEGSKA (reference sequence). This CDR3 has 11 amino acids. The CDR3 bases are TGCAGTGCTAGTACACAGCTTGAAGCTTTCTTT. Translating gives CSASTQLEAFF.

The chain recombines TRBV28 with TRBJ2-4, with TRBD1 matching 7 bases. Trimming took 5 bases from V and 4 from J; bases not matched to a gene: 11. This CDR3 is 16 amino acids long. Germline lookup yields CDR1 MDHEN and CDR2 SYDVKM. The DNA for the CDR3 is TGTGCCAGCAGTCCGACGGACAGGCGGATTAAAAACATTCAGTACTTC. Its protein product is CASSPTDRRIKNIQYF.

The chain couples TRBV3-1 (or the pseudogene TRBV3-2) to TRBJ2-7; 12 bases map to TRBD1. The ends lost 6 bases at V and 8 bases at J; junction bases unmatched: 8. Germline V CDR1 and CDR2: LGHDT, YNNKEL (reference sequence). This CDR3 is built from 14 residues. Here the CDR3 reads CASSPGTGGFQQYF. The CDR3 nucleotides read TGTGCCAGCAGTCCCGGGACAGGGGGCTTTCAGCAGTACTTC.

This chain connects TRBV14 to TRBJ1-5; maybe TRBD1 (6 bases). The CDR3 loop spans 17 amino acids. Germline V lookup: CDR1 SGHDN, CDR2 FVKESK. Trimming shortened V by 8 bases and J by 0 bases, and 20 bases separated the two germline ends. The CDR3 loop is CASPRGGIRNSNQPQHF. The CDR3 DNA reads TGTGCCAGCCCTAGGGGGGGGATTCGAAATAGCAATCAGCCCCAGCATTTT.

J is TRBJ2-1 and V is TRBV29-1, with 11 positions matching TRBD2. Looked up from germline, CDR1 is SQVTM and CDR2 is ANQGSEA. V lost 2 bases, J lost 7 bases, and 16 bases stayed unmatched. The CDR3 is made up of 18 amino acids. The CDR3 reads CSVESSGRFFTGENEQFF. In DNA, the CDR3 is TGCAGCGTTGAATCTAGCGGGAGGTTCTTTACCGGAGAGAATGAGCAGTTCTTC.

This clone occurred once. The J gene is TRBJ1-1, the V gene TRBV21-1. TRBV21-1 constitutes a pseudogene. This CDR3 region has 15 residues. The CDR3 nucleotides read TGTGCCAGCAGCAAAGCGGGAGGCAGCTGTACTGAAGCTTTCTTT. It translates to CASSKAGGSCTEAFF.